The 23 T cell receptor beta chains given below trace back to one sample, sequenced in a study of T-cell reconstitution after alpha-beta-depleted transplantation in children. Unique molecular identifiers featured in how the TCRbeta library was prepared. Each CDR3 protein gets one entry after TCRdb re-called the PCR reads with MiXCR. The sample yields 500,000 to 750,000 distinct CDR3 sequences, around 27% seen once. This sample comprised PBMCs, obtained before TCRalphabeta/CD19-depleted stem cell transplant. The receptors were gathered from a boy younger than two with Wiskott-Aldrich syndrome, due to receive a stem cell transplant.

This chain links TRBV18 with TRBJ2-7; TRBD1 aligns across 9 bases. Germline V gene lookup returns CDR1 KGHSH and CDR2 LQKENI. Unmatched junction bases numbered 8, after V lost 2 bases and J lost 0 bases. The CDR3 runs 17 residues. The CDR3 DNA sequence: TGTGCCAGCTCACCATTGTCTAAGACAGGGGGCTCCTACGAGCAGTACTTC. Translated: CASSPLSKTGGSYEQYF.

This chain uses TRBV24-1 with TRBJ2-5; 11 positions match TRBD2. Trimming took 3 bases from V and 2 from J; bases not matched to a gene: 4. Germline V CDR1 and CDR2: KGHDR, SFDVKD. This CDR3 comprises 16 residues. The CDR3 DNA sequence: TGTGCCACCAGTGATGGGAGGACTAGCGGGCAAGAGACCCAGTACTTC. It yields the protein CATSDGRTSGQETQYF.

Only a few counts were recorded for this clonotype. V and J are TRBV4-1 and TRBJ2-1, with 9 bases identical to TRBD2. This CDR3 comprises 17 residues. Germline values: CDR1 MGHRA, CDR2 YSYEKL. J lost 7 bases, V lost 0 bases, and 10 bases had no gene match. As DNA, the CDR3 is TGCGCCAGCAGCCAAGATCTGGCTAGCGGGACCTCGAATGAGCAGTTCTTC. Its protein product is CASSQDLASGTSNEQFF.

The chain links TRBV20-1 to TRBJ2-5; 7 positions match TRBD2. V lost 6 bases and J lost 4; bases outside the gene matches: 5. The germline V gene encodes CDR1 DFQATT and CDR2 SNEGSKA (reference sequence). This CDR3 has 12 amino acids. The CDR3 sequence: CSAVGGAETQYF. In DNA, the CDR3 is TGCAGTGCGGTGGGAGGGGCAGAGACCCAGTACTTC.

The chain is built from TRBV5-1 and TRBJ2-1; 8 bases are shared with TRBD1. Germline V gene lookup returns CDR1 SGHRS and CDR2 YFSETQ. The CDR3 is 16 amino acids. The junction had 7 bases not matched to a gene; V was cut back by 5 bases and J by 0 bases. In DNA, the CDR3 is TGCGCCAGCAGTCTAGACAGGGGCTTCTCCTACAATGAGCAGTTCTTC. It codes for CASSLDRGFSYNEQFF.

This clonotype was seen a single time. This chain connects TRBV9 to TRBJ2-3; D unresolved. Trimming took 2 bases from V and 5 from J, leaving 9 bases between them. This CDR3 is built from 13 residues. Germline V CDR1 and CDR2: SGDLS, YYNGEE. The CDR3 spells CASSVSLGDTQYF. The CDR3 nucleotides read TGTGCCAGCAGCGTCTCTCTAGGAGATACGCAGTATTTT.

The rearrangement joins TRBV27 to TRBJ2-3; tentative D call: TRBD2 (5 bases). Trimming left V 6 bases short and J 1 base short, with 14 bases between. The CDR3 totals 15 residues. CDR1 is MNHEY and CDR2 is SMNVEV in the germline V gene (reference sequence). In DNA form, the CDR3 reads TGTGCCAGCAGCTCGGACTGGCTGGGCACAGATACGCAGTATTTT. Protein: CASSSDWLGTDTQYF.

This chain uses TRBV5-1 with TRBJ1-2; TRBD1 is a possible D gene (6 bases). From germline, CDR1 is SGHRS and CDR2 YFSETQ. The CDR3 totals 16 residues. The ends were cut back, 3 bases at V and 8 bases at J, with 23 bases in the middle. Here the CDR3 DNA reads TGCGCCAGCAGCTGGGGAATCGGACAGCTGAGAGAGGGCTACACCTTC. Translation gives CASSWGIGQLREGYTF.

The rearrangement links TRBV20-1 to TRBJ1-5; tentatively, D is TRBD1 (5 bases). V was shortened by 2 bases and J by 3 bases, with 11 bases between the two germline ends. Per the germline V gene, CDR1 is DFQATT and CDR2 is SNEGSKA (reference sequence). The CDR3 is 14 amino acids. The CDR3 loop reads CSARKDRYNQPQHF. The CDR3 coding sequence is TGCAGTGCTAGAAAAGACAGATACAATCAGCCCCAGCATTTT.

The J gene is TRBJ2-2, the V gene TRBV5-1; D ambiguous. Per the germline V gene, CDR1 is SGHRS and CDR2 is YFSETQ. The germline V and J ends were trimmed by 0 bases and 5 bases, with 5 bases remaining between them. The length of the CDR3 is 13 residues. DNA of the CDR3: TGCGCCAGCAGCTTGGCCCAGACCGGGGAGCTGTTTTTT. The encoded protein is CASSLAQTGELFF.

This sequence joins TRBV7-9 and TRBJ2-2, with 7 bases that match TRBD1. The J segment lost 5 bases and the V segment lost 5 bases, leaving 14 bases of the junction unmatched. CDR1 is SEHNR and CDR2 is FQNEAQ in the germline V gene (reference sequence). This CDR3 spans 17 amino acids. CDR3 region: CASSPAATGDGTGELFF. In DNA form, the CDR3 reads TGTGCCAGCAGCCCAGCTGCCACAGGGGATGGGACCGGGGAGCTGTTTTTT.

The V gene is TRBV10-3, the J gene TRBJ2-2; D remains unclear. Germline CDR1 is ENHRY and CDR2 is SYGVKD. The CDR3 consists of 14 residues. V was clipped by 1 base and J by 4 bases, with 7 bases between them. The CDR3 bases are TGTGCCATCAGTGAGTGGTACCCCACCGGGGAGCTGTTTTTT. Its protein product is CAISEWYPTGELFF.

This clonotype was detected once. The chain is built from TRBV5-1 and TRBJ2-1; 13 bases fit TRBD2. Trimming cost V 4 bases and J 5 bases; bases outside gene matches: 9. This CDR3 comprises 17 residues. Germline assignment: CDR1 SGHRS and CDR2 YFSETQ. CDR3 loop: CASSMRLAGGRNNEQFF. CDR3 sequence (DNA): TGCGCCAGCAGCATGCGACTAGCGGGAGGCCGGAACAATGAGCAGTTCTTC.

The chain couples TRBV5-1 to TRBJ2-3, with TRBD2 identical over 8 bases. After removal of 4 bases from V and 3 bases from J, the junction contained 7 bases not matched to a gene. The CDR3 sequence is 15 residues long. Germline CDR1 and CDR2: SGHRS and YFSETQ. The DNA for the CDR3 is TGCGCCAGCAGCCTGGACGGGGGGGTTACAGATACGCAGTATTTT. It is translated as CASSLDGGVTDTQYF.

This clonotype was detected only a few times. J is TRBJ2-3 and V is TRBV5-1, with no clear D. CDR1 and CDR2 (germline): SGHRS, YFSETQ. This CDR3 spans 13 amino acids. Trimming cost V 4 bases and J 4 bases, with 10 bases left between them. DNA of the CDR3: TGCGCCAGCAGCGGGAATCGGGCAGATACGCAGTATTTT. Encoded protein: CASSGNRADTQYF. The full variable domain, rest sourced from reference TRBV5-1 and TRBJ2-3, is KAGVTQTPRYLIKTRGQQVTLSCSPISGHRSVSWYQQTPGQGLQFLFEYFSETQRNKGNFPGRFSGRQFSNSRSEMNVSTLELGDSALYLCASSGNRADTQYFGPGTRLTVL.

The rearrangement uses TRBV9 and TRBJ1-4, with 10 bases lining up with TRBD1. Trimming removed 4 bases from V and 0 bases from J; junction bases left unmatched: 6. The CDR3 is 17 amino acids. Germline V gene data show CDR1 as SGDLS and CDR2 as YYNGEE. CDR3 loop: CASSLRTGGATNEKLFF. CDR3 DNA sequence: TGTGCCAGCAGCCTCCGGACAGGGGGGGCAACTAATGAAAAACTGTTTTTT.

This clonotype was counted a few times. V gene TRBV27 combines with J gene TRBJ1-1; weak D call: TRBD1 (5 bases). The length of the CDR3 is 14 residues. In germline, CDR1 is MNHEY, CDR2 SMNVEV (reference sequence). The V gene lost 3 bases and the J gene lost 1 base, with 9 bases spanning the gap. CDR3 sequence (DNA): TGTGCCAGCAGTTTCCAGGGACGGAACACTGAAGCTTTCTTT. It codes for CASSFQGRNTEAFF.

The CDR3 protein is CASSEVGRELGTQYF. Here the CDR3 DNA reads TGTGCCAGCAGTGAAGTCGGGCGGGAGCTTGGGACCCAGTACTTC. The gene calls are TRBV25-1 and TRBJ2-5; 7 nucleotides align to TRBD2. The ends lost 2 bases at V and 7 bases at J; junction bases unmatched: 10. The CDR3 covers 15 residues. From germline, CDR1 is MGHDK and CDR2 SYGVNS.

The V gene is TRBV27, the J gene TRBJ1-6, with 7 bases that match TRBD1. V was clipped by 3 bases and J by 10 bases; unmatched bases: 3. Germline CDR1 MNHEY, CDR2 SMNVEV (reference sequence). CDR3 size: 13 residues. CDR3 sequence reads: CASSFQGESPLHF. In nucleotides, the CDR3 is TGTGCCAGCAGTTTTCAGGGGGAGTCACCCCTCCACTTT.

V usage is TRBV6-2 or TRBV6-3 and J usage is TRBJ2-7; 12 bases line up with TRBD1. V was pared by 6 bases and J by 3 bases, with 6 bases of the junction left unmatched. The CDR3 covers 15 residues. Germline-derived CDR1 and CDR2 are MNHEY and SVGEGT. The CDR3 protein is CASRLRDRGLYEQYF. Here the CDR3 DNA reads TGTGCCAGCAGGCTCCGGGACAGGGGGCTCTACGAGCAGTACTTC.

V usage is TRBV12-3 or TRBV12-4 and J usage is TRBJ1-5; D uncertain. The ends were cut back, 0 bases at V and 5 bases at J, with 8 bases in the middle. This CDR3 has 14 residues. The CDR3 spells CASSLAAPHQPQHF. CDR3 coding DNA: TGTGCCAGCAGTTTAGCGGCCCCCCATCAGCCCCAGCATTTT.

This clonotype was counted many times. The chain recombines TRBV28 with TRBJ2-7, with a weak D call TRBD1 (5 bases). Germline assignment: CDR1 MDHEN and CDR2 SYDVKM. The ends were cut back, 2 bases at V and 2 bases at J, with 7 bases in the middle. The CDR3 runs to 13 residues. For the CDR3, the DNA is TGTGCCAGCAGTTTAAAGGGGACCTACGAGCAGTACTTC. Translated: CASSLKGTYEQYF.

The chain carries TRBV4-1 and TRBJ2-2; D perhaps matches TRBD2 (6 bases). Germline assignment: CDR1 MGHRA and CDR2 YSYEKL. Trimming cost V 1 base and J 0 bases, with 9 bases left between them. The CDR3 covers 16 residues. The CDR3 loop reads CASSQVAGPNTGELFF. CDR3 DNA sequence: TGCGCCAGCAGCCAAGTCGCGGGGCCGAACACCGGGGAGCTGTTTTTT.